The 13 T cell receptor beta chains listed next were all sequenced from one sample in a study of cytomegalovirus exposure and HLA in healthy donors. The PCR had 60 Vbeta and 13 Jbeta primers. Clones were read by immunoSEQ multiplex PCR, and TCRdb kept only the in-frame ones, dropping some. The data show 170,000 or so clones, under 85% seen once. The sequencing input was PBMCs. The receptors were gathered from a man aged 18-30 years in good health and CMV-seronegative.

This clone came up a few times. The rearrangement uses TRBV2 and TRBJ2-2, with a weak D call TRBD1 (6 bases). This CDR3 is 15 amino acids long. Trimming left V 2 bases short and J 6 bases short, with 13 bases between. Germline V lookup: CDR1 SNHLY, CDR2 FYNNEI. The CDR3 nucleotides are TGTGCCAGCAGTGAAATCACAGGGCGTCCCGGGGAGCTGTTTTTT. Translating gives CASSEITGRPGELFF.

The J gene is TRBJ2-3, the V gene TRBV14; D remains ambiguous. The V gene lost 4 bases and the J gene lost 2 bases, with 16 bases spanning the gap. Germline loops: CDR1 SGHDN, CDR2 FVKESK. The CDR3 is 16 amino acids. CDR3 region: CASSLLTDTFTDTQYF. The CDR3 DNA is TGTGCCAGCAGCCTCCTCACAGACACCTTCACAGATACGCAGTATTTT.

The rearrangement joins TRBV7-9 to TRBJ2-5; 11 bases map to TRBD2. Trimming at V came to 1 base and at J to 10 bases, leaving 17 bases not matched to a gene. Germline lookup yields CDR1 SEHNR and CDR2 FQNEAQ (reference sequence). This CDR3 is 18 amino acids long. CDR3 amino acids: CASSLVTSGAPRTEGQYF. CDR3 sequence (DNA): TGTGCCAGCAGCTTAGTGACTAGCGGGGCGCCAAGGACGGAGGGCCAGTACTTC.

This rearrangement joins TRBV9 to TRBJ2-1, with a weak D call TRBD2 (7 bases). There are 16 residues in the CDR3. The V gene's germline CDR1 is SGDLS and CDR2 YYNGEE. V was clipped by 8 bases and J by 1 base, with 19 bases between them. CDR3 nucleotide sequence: TGTGCCAGGCTGTTAGCGGGTCAGGGGTCCTACAATGAGCAGTTCTTC. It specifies CARLLAGQGSYNEQFF.

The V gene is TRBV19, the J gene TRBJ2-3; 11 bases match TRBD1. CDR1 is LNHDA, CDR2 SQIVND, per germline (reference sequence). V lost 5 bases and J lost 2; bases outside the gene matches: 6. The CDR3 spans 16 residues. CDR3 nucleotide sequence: TGTGCCAGTAGTTTTGGACAGGGGGCAAACACAGATACGCAGTATTTT. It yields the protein CASSFGQGANTDTQYF.

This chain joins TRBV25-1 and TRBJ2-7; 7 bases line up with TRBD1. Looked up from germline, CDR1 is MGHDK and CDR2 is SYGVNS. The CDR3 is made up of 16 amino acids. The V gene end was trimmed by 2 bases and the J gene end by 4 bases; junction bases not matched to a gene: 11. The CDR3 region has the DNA TGTGCCAGCAGTGAAGGCCCAAGACAGGGACCATACGAGCAGTACTTC. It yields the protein CASSEGPRQGPYEQYF.

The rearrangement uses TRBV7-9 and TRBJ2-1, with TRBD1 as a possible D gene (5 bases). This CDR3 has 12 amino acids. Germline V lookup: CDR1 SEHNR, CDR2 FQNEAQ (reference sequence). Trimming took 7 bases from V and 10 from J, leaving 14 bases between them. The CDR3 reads CASTLDSGEQFF. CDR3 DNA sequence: TGTGCCAGCACCCTAGACAGTGGGGAGCAGTTCTTC.

The DNA of the CDR3 is TGTGCCAGCAGTGAGATGAACCCGACAGTTGAGCAGTTCTTC. This codes for CASSEMNPTVEQFF. The chain joins TRBV25-1 to TRBJ2-1; TRBD1 might be the D (5 bases). V lost 3 bases, J lost 9 bases, and 15 bases lay in between. The CDR3 is 14 residues long. CDR1 is MGHDK, CDR2 SYGVNS, per germline. Variable domain in full (rest from reference TRBV25-1 and TRBJ2-1): EADIYQTPRYLVIGTGKKITLECSQTMGHDKMYWYQQDPGMELHLIHYSYGVNSTEKGDLSSESTVSRIRTEHFPLTLESARPSHTSQYLCASSEMNPTVEQFFGPGTRLTVL.

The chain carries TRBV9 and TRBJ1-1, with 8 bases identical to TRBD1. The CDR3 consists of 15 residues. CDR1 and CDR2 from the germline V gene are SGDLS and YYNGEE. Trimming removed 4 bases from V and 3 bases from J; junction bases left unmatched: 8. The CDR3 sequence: CASSPWTGTDTEAFF. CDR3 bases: TGTGCCAGCAGCCCCTGGACAGGGACGGACACTGAAGCTTTCTTT.

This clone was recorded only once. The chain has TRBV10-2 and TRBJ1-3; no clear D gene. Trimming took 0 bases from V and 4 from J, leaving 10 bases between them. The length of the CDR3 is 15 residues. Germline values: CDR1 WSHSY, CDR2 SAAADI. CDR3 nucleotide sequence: TGCGCCAGCAGTGAGTCGCCAGGCCCCGGAAACACCATATATTTT. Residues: CASSESPGPGNTIYF.

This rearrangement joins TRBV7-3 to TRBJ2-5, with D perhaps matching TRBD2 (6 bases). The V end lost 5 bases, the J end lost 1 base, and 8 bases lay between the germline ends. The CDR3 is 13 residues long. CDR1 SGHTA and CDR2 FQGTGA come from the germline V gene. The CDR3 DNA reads TGTGCCAGCAGCGCGGGACTCCAAGAGACCCAGTACTTC. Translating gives CASSAGLQETQYF. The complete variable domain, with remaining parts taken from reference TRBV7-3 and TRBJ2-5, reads GAGVSQTPSNKVTEKGKYVELRCDPISGHTALYWYRQSLGQGPEFLIYFQGTGAADDSGLPNDRFFAVRPEGSVSTLKIQRTERGDSAVYLCASSAGLQETQYFGPGTRLLVL.

The CDR3 region is CATETGGGFLGEQYF. The DNA for the CDR3 is TGTGCCACTGAGACAGGGGGCGGATTCCTGGGTGAGCAGTACTTC. The chain combines TRBV28 with TRBJ2-7, with TRBD1 matching over 10 bases. V was clipped by 10 bases and J by 7 bases; unmatched bases: 16. This CDR3 is built from 15 residues. Germline V gives CDR1 MDHEN, CDR2 SYDVKM.

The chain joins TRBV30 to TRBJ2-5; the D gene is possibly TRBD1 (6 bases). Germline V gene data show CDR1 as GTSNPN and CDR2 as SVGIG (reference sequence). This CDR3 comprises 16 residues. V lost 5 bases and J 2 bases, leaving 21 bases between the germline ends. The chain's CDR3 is CAWGPTLGTLQETQYF. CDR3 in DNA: TGTGCCTGGGGACCCACCCTCGGGACACTTCAAGAGACCCAGTACTTC.